This T cell receptor beta chain emerged from a study of Graves' ophthalmopathy and Graves' hyperthyroidism. In the study overall: In this cohort's terms, stable hyperthyroidism meant no ophthalmopathy by 18 months of follow-up.

The hyperthyroidism patients, aged 18 to 65, had been newly diagnosed, with under 2 months' duration. The diagnostic workup employed clinical symptoms, serum thyroxine, TRAb, thyroid ultrasound and orbital computed tomography. As the template, RNA transcripts were used to amplify TCR beta CDR3 regions. Second-round multiplex PCR came after first-round RT-PCR with HTBI primers. TCRdb re-derived calls from the multiplex PCR reads in MiXCR, one entry per CDR3 protein. Among about 1.1 million distinct CDR3 sequences listed, around a third were seen once. CDR1 is SGHTA, CDR2 FQGTGA, per germline. This CDR3 is 13 amino acids long. With 3 bases clipped from V and 3 bases from J, the junction kept 1 base outside the gene matches. Study-wide results and limits: Blood shared most expanded thyroid clonotypes above 0.001 frequency.

This clonotype was observed many times. As yet, its antigen is unknown. The chain carries TRBV7-3 and TRBJ2-5; 7 bases match TRBD2. Input material: peripheral blood or thyroid tissue (not recorded which). This TCR was sampled from an adult man with Graves' hyperthyroidism. In nucleotides, the CDR3 is TGTGCCAGCAGCTTGAGCGGGAAAGAGACCCAGTACTTC. It translates to CASSLSGKETQYF.